This TCR beta chain originates from a study of identical twins. Study results and limitations: High-abundance cord blood beta clonotypes had fewer insertions; memory repertoires showed none. Interpretation of the results relied on cross-sectional statistical analysis and not on following the same donors.

This clonotype was observed a few times. Its cognate antigen is unknown. Unique molecular identifiers were present on the cDNA, which also gained a universal primer site by template switching. TCRdb used MiXCR to reprocess the 5' RACE reads, holding one entry per CDR3 protein. The sample records approximately 230,000 distinct CDR3 sequences, around 6.5% being singletons. Trimming shortened V by 7 bases and J by 0 bases, and 13 bases separated the two germline ends. The germline V gene encodes CDR1 MNHEY and CDR2 SMNVEV (reference sequence). The CDR3 consists of 15 residues. The same sample was also studied in work on T cells expressing NK-cell markers. From that report: One of the eight sequenced donors was seronegative, whereas the other seven were HCMV-seropositive.

This chain connects TRBV27 to TRBJ2-1; D unresolved. This TCR was recovered from a young woman in good health. Material: CD8+ T cells sorted from blood. As DNA, the CDR3 is TGTGCCAGCAATGATTCGGGTGGCTCCTACAATGAGCAGTTCTTC. This sequence encodes CASNDSGGSYNEQFF.